One sample yielded the 10 T cell receptor beta chains listed below, sequenced in a study of T cells in Graves' hyperthyroidism and ophthalmopathy (dated by TCRdb to between 2018 and 2021). Library preparation employed multiplex PCR. Reads for this sample came from an Illumina HiSeq 2000. Amplification of TCR beta CDR3 regions was carried out from RNA transcripts. The first round of RT-PCR for the TCR CDR3 was performed with the HTBI primer set and the Qiagen OneStep RT-PCR kit. TCRdb took the public reads, trimmed them with fastp at Q25, ran MiXCR for clone calling and kept in-frame beta chains. Records with the same CDR3 protein are collapsed into one entry carrying the most frequent genes and DNA. The sample contains approximately 600,000 distinct CDR3 sequences, roughly 14% of them found a single time. The ten biggest clones cover around 4.5% of the sample. Sequencing was done on a sample of blood. These receptor sequences come from a woman in her 40s with Graves' ophthalmopathy.

This clonotype has ten or more counts. The chain joins TRBV6-2 or TRBV6-3 to TRBJ2-7, with 7 bases lining up with TRBD2. CDR1 and CDR2 from the germline V gene are MNHEY and SVGEGT. After removal of 6 bases from V and 2 bases from J, the junction contained 4 bases not matched to a gene. This CDR3 comprises 13 residues. The CDR3 protein is CASRGRVAYEQYF. The CDR3 DNA reads TGTGCCAGCAGAGGGAGGGTAGCCTACGAGCAGTACTTC.

This clonotype was detected a few times. The chain carries TRBV29-1 and TRBJ1-1, with D tentatively TRBD1 (6 bases). The V end lost 5 bases, the J end lost 1 base, and 23 bases lay between the germline ends. CDR1 is SQVTM, CDR2 ANQGSEA, per germline. The CDR3 consists of 17 residues. CDR3 loop: CSVSARSGDRWNTEAFF. CDR3 coding DNA: TGCAGCGTTTCCGCCAGATCAGGGGATAGGTGGAACACTGAAGCTTTCTTT.

This clonotype was found many times. The rearrangement uses TRBV27 and TRBJ2-7; 8 nucleotides align to TRBD1. This CDR3 spans 17 amino acids. Germline CDR1 reads MNHEY; CDR2 reads SMNVEV (reference sequence). The J segment lost 2 bases and the V segment lost 2 bases, leaving 11 bases of the junction unmatched. For the CDR3, the DNA is TGTGCCAGCAGTTTAGCCCAGGGGGCGACCCTCACCTACGAGCAGTACTTC. This translates into CASSLAQGATLTYEQYF.

This clonotype was detected many times. The V gene is TRBV5-1, the J gene TRBJ2-5; no reliable D call. V was shortened by 4 bases and J by 7 bases, with 11 bases between the two germline ends. The CDR3 is 12 amino acids. CDR1 SGHRS and CDR2 YFSETQ come from the germline V gene. The DNA of the CDR3 is TGCGCCAGCAGCCCCAATCCCGGGACCCAGTACTTC. Protein product: CASSPNPGTQYF. The full variable domain, in which reference TRBV5-1 and TRBJ2-5 provide the parts outside the CDR3, is KAGVTQTPRYLIKTRGQQVTLSCSPISGHRSVSWYQQTPGQGLQFLFEYFSETQRNKGNFPGRFSGRQFSNSRSEMNVSTLELGDSALYLCASSPNPGTQYFGPGTRLLVL.

This clonotype was observed at least ten times. The rearrangement links TRBV28 to TRBJ1-2, with D maybe TRBD1 (6 bases). The V and J ends lost 4 bases and 0 bases respectively, with 12 bases between them. This CDR3 contains 15 residues. CDR1 is MDHEN, CDR2 SYDVKM, per germline. The CDR3 here is CASSYPDSANYGYTF. The CDR3, as DNA: TGTGCCAGCAGTTACCCGGACAGCGCTAACTATGGCTACACCTTC.

The V gene is TRBV6-2 or TRBV6-3, the J gene TRBJ1-5; perhaps TRBD1 as D (6 bases). The CDR3 is 15 amino acids. Looked up from germline, CDR1 is MNHEY and CDR2 is SVGEGT. The ends were cut back, 6 bases at V and 4 bases at J, with 16 bases in the middle. The CDR3 DNA sequence: TGTGCCAGCAGCCCGGGACACCAAGCGAATCAGCCCCAGCATTTT. The encoded protein is CASSPGHQANQPQHF.

The sample holds many counts of this clonotype. J is TRBJ2-5 and V is TRBV15; TRBD1 agrees at 11 bases. The CDR3 spans 17 residues. Germline CDR1 and CDR2: LNHNV and YYDKDF (reference sequence). Germline trimming cut 0 bases from V and 5 bases from J; bases unmatched to any gene: 8. The CDR3 sequence is CATSRDKGQGALETQYF. As DNA, the CDR3 is TGTGCCACCAGCAGAGATAAAGGACAGGGGGCCCTGGAGACCCAGTACTTC.

The sample holds many counts of this clonotype. The chain is built from TRBV10-3 and TRBJ2-5; D is uncertain. V was trimmed by 3 bases and J by 2 bases, leaving 4 bases between them. The germline V gene encodes CDR1 ENHRY and CDR2 SYGVKD. The CDR3 loop spans 12 amino acids. CDR3 in amino acids: CAISEVQETQYF. CDR3 DNA: TGTGCCATCAGTGAAGTGCAAGAGACCCAGTACTTC.

The sample holds a few counts of this clonotype. J is TRBJ2-3 and V is TRBV20-1; maybe TRBD1 (6 bases). The V gene lost 1 base and the J gene lost 4 bases, with 9 bases spanning the gap. The CDR3 contains 13 residues. From germline, CDR1 is DFQATT and CDR2 SNEGSKA (reference sequence). CDR3 in amino acids: CSARVPGADTQYF. CDR3 DNA: TGCAGTGCTAGAGTCCCAGGGGCAGATACGCAGTATTTT.

There are many counts of this clonotype. V and J are TRBV27 and TRBJ2-7; D may match TRBD1 or TRBD2 (5 bases each). Per the germline V gene, CDR1 is MNHEY and CDR2 is SMNVEV (reference sequence). The CDR3 is 12 amino acids. V lost 3 bases, J lost 5 bases, and 8 bases lay in between. CDR3 loop: CASSFLGDEQYF. The DNA of the CDR3 is TGTGCCAGCAGTTTTTTGGGGGACGAGCAGTACTTC.